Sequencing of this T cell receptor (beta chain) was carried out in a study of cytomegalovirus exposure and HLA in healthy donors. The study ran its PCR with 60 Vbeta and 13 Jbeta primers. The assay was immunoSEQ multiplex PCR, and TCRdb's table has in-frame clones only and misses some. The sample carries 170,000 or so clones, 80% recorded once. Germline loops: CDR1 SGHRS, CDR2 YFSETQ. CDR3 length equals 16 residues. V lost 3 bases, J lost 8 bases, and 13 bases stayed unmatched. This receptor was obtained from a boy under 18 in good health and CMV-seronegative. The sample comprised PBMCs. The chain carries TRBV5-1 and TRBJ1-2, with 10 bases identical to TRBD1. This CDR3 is CASSSWVAGQGIGYTF. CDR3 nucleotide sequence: TGCGCCAGCAGCTCGTGGGTAGCGGGACAGGGGATAGGCTACACCTTC.